This T cell receptor beta chain derives from a study of CXCR3-negative and CXCR3-positive naive CD8 T cells (dated by TCRdb to the late 2010s). With respect to the entire study: In total, approximately 140 million TRB reads were obtained, which works out to roughly 1.5 +/- 0.3 million reads per library. Diversity and physicochemical repertoire analyses covered roughly eleven donors pooled from two independent experiments. TRBV-TRBJ cluster analysis included naive subsets from about five donors and memory cells from 3 donors. Here is what the overall study found, with its caveats: TRB CDR3s from CXCR3-positive naive cells showed higher hydrophobicity (lower Kidera factor 4), lower energy, and higher strength and volume indices than CXCR3-negative naive cells. Both naive subsets had comparably high repertoire diversity, while memory CD8+ T cells had much lower repertoire diversity. Within the same donor, TRBV-TRBJ usage looked similar between naive CXCR3-negative and CXCR3-positive cells, but memory cells had distinct patterns. Because surface CD5, which is linked to self-reactivity in mice, was comparable between the naive subsets, TCR interaction strength was also inferred from the physicochemical properties of TRB CDR3s. Because CXCR3 expression was partially decreased after cryopreservation, freshly isolated PBMCs were used for most assays.

Data came from a NextSeq 550. The Human TCR Profiling Kit (MiLaboratory) was used to prepare UMI-labeled 5' RACE TRB cDNA libraries. cDNA synthesis used the entire amount of extracted RNA, and PCR amplification then used the entire amount of cDNA produced. Libraries were prepared in parallel with an identical number of PCR cycles. In the authors' own workflow: MIGEC and MiXCR extracted about 57,000 +/- 9,900 unique UMI-labeled TRB cDNA molecules per library, requiring at least two reads per UMI. On average, each library contained approximately 40,000 +/- 10,000 functional in-frame TRB CDR3 nucleotide clonotypes without stop codons. After downsampling to 5000 UMI-labeled TRB molecules per sample, diversity metrics such as normalized Shannon-Wiener and Chao1 were calculated in VDJtools. VDJtools was used to calculate clonotype-size-weighted physicochemical properties of the central five CDR3 residues, namely interaction energy, strength, volume and Kidera factor 4. The reads, reprocessed by TCRdb, yield one row per CDR3 protein sequence and no DNA. V and J calls and clone size were set by TCRdb, not the authors. The table held for this sample gives around 88,000 distinct CDR3 sequences. The leading ten clones occupy approximately 1.1% of the sample.

A remark on this clonotype: The clone's antigen remains unknown.

Each CD8+ T cell subset was flow-sorted in triplicate, and 300,000 or so cells per subset were placed directly into RLT lysis buffer. Naive CD8+ T cells were defined stringently as CD45RO-CCR7+CD27+CD95- to exclude memory contaminants. Peripheral blood mononuclear cells were isolated from buffy coats using standard density gradient centrifugation. Naive CXCR3-negative and CXCR3-positive CD8+ T cells were flow-sorted on a FACSAria III. An RNeasy Mini Kit was used to extract total RNA from the sorted cells. The cysteine opens and the phenylalanine closes a CDR3 of 14 amino acids. There is no recorded DNA. The germline V gene (reference sequence) sets CDR1 to SEHNR and CDR2 to FQNEAQ.

Material: naive CXCR3+ CD8+ T cells from blood. The sample's cell subset or site label, decoded: CD45RO-CCR7+CD27+CD95- naive CD8+ T cells expressing CXCR3 (TNR3+). This chain is built from TRBV7-9 and TRBJ2-1; TCRdb's assignment of TRBD1 cannot be checked, as there is no DNA. This TCR was sampled from a human donor in good health. Some clones in this sample may be carry-over from other donors' samples. The CDR3 corresponds to CASSLAGQGYEQFF.